This T cell receptor beta chain was sequenced for a study of CD8+ T cells in alopecia areata. Study background: Severity of treated patients was scored by affected scalp percentage. Findings and limits, study-wide: Higher clonality than in normal scalp was seen in lesional scalp, especially alopecia totalis/universalis.

The count of this clone is one. Its matching antigen is unknown. cDNA serving as the sequencing template came from extracted, reverse transcribed RNA. The data were produced by immunoSEQ multiplex PCR, yet TCRdb's version contains in-frame clones alone and is incomplete. The repertoire holds approximately 170,000 clones, with around 60% as singletons. Treatment in this sample: oral pan-JAK inhibitor, 5-10 mg twice daily. CDR1 is SGHNT and CDR2 is YYREEE in the germline V gene (reference sequence). Losses at the gene ends were 0 bases for V and 5 bases for J; bases not matched to a gene: 7. The CDR3 totals 15 residues.

V is TRBV5-4 and J is TRBJ2-7; TRBD2 aligns across 8 bases. The sequenced sample was CD4+ T cells sorted from blood, obtained at week 4, from a patient treated with tofacitinib. The origin of this receptor is a human donor with alopecia areata. This CDR3 is CASSLGSGSLNEQYF. Written as DNA, the CDR3 is TGTGCCAGCAGCTTGGGGAGCGGGAGTCTCAACGAGCAGTACTTC.